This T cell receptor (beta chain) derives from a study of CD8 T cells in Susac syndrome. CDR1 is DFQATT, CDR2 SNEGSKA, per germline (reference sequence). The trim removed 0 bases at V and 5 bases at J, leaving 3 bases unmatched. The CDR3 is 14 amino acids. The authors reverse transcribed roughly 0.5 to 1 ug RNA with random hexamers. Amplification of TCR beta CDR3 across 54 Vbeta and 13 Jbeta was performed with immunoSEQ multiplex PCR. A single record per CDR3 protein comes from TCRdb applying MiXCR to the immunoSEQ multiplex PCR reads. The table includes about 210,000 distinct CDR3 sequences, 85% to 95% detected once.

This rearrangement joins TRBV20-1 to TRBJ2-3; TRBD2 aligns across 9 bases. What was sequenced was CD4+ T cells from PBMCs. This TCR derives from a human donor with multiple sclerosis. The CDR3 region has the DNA TGCAGTGCTAGAGACGCGGGGGGGAGAGATACGCAGTATTTT. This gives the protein CSARDAGGRDTQYF.